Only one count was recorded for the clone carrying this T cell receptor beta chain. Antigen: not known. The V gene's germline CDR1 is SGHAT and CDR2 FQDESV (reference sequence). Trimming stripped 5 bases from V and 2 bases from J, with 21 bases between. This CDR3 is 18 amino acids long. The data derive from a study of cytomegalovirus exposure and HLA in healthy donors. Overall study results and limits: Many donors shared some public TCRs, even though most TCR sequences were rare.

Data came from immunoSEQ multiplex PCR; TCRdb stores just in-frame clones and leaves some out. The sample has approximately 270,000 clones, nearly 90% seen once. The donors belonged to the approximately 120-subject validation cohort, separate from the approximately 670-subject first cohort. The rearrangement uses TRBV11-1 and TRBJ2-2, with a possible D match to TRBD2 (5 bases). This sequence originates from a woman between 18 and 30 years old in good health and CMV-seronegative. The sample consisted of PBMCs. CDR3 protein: CASSPGFPADINTGELFF. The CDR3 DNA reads TGTGCCAGCAGCCCGGGATTTCCTGCCGACATCAACACCGGGGAGCTGTTTTTT.